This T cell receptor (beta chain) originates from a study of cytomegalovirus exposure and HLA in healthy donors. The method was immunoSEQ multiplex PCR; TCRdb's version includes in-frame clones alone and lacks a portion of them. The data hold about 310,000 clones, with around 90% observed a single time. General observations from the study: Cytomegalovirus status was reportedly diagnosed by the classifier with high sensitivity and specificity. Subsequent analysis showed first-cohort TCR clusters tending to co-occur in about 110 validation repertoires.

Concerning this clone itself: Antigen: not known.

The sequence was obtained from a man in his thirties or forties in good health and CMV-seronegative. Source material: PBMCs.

The CDR3, as DNA: TGTGCCAGCAGTTACGGGGACAGGGTAAACACTGAAGCTTTCTTT. Amino acid sequence: CASSYGDRVNTEAFF. The chain uses TRBV6-5 and TRBJ1-1; 9 nucleotides match TRBD1. J was trimmed by 2 bases and V by 2 bases; bases with no gene match: 3. This CDR3 has 15 residues. Germline CDR1 is MNHEY and CDR2 is SVGAGI.